This paragraph reports one T cell receptor (beta chain). The data belong to a study of blood T cell repertoires in COVID-19. Across the whole study: PBMCs, B-cell-depleted T cells, or T cells provided the cDNA or gDNA that made up the material.

Germline CDR1 reads SGHTA; CDR2 reads FQGTGA. Trimming took off 1 base at V and 2 bases at J, with 8 bases between the two ends. The CDR3 consists of 15 residues. Original analysis: Researchers report that nucleated cell counts were estimated from reference gene primer amplification. The data were produced by immunoSEQ multiplex PCR, yet TCRdb's version contains in-frame clones alone and is incomplete. V and J calls and clone size are those listed in that table; D and trimming were worked out from the DNA. The profile covers about 150,000 clones, with roughly 80% appearing a single time and 25% to 30% taken by the ten largest.

The clonotype comes from a woman in her sixties or seventies with acute or convalescent COVID-19. The V gene is TRBV7-3, the J gene TRBJ2-2; a possible D gene is TRBD1 (5 bases). Sequences were obtained from peripheral blood. The CDR3 DNA follows: TGTGCCAGCAGCTTAATAGGGGTTAACACCGGGGAGCTGTTTTTT. It encodes CASSLIGVNTGELFF.